This TCR beta chain came from a study of early stage breast cancer tumors. Study summary: Average read coverage per sample was around 10-fold.

Notes on the study in general: In most of the 16 patients, blood comparison separated tumor from normal breast. Most shared enriched TCRB sequences were commonly generated ones.

This clone occurred once. The antigen is undetermined. Blood replicates held 0.5 ug DNA, tumor or normal breast about 1.5 ug, two each. Measured with immunoSEQ multiplex PCR; TCRdb has only the in-frame clones, and not every one. Of 25,000 to 30,000 clones detected, roughly 81% appear once; the ten largest clones hold about a tenth. This receptor was obtained from a person aged 50 to 59 with breast cancer. Sequenced sample: blood.

CDR3 sequence: CASSLDGTGDPYGYTF. DNA for the CDR3: TGCGCCAGCAGCTTGGACGGGACAGGGGATCCCTATGGCTACACCTTC. V and J are TRBV5-1 and TRBJ1-2, with TRBD1 matching over 10 bases. The V and J ends lost 0 bases and 4 bases, in that order; junction bases with no gene match: 6. The CDR3 runs to 16 residues. The germline gives CDR1 SGHRS, CDR2 YFSETQ.